This entry features one T cell receptor beta chain sequence. Its antigen is still unknown. The sample is drawn from a study of cytomegalovirus exposure and HLA in healthy donors. Background on the study: There were some 120 million unique TCR beta sequences, drawn from roughly 200 million T cells, in an earlier analysis. The study, taken as a whole, reports: Later work found most CMV-associated TCR beta chains apparently HLA-restricted.

PCR was performed using 60 Vbeta and 13 Jbeta primers. Some clones are missing from TCRdb's copy, which holds only in-frame ones; the method was immunoSEQ multiplex PCR. The table records some 110,000 clones, 70% to 80% of them present only once. CDR1 is SEHNR, CDR2 FQNEAQ, per germline (reference sequence). There are 18 residues in the CDR3. V gave up 1 base and J gave up 0 bases, with 16 bases separating them. The sequenced sample consisted of PBMCs. This clonotype originated in a young woman in good health and CMV-seronegative. The rearrangement links TRBV7-9 to TRBJ1-5; D gene ambiguous. Written as DNA, the CDR3 is TGTGCCAGCAGCTTAGATTTAGGAGGATCTTATAGCAATCAGCCCCAGCATTTT. This translates into CASSLDLGGSYSNQPQHF.